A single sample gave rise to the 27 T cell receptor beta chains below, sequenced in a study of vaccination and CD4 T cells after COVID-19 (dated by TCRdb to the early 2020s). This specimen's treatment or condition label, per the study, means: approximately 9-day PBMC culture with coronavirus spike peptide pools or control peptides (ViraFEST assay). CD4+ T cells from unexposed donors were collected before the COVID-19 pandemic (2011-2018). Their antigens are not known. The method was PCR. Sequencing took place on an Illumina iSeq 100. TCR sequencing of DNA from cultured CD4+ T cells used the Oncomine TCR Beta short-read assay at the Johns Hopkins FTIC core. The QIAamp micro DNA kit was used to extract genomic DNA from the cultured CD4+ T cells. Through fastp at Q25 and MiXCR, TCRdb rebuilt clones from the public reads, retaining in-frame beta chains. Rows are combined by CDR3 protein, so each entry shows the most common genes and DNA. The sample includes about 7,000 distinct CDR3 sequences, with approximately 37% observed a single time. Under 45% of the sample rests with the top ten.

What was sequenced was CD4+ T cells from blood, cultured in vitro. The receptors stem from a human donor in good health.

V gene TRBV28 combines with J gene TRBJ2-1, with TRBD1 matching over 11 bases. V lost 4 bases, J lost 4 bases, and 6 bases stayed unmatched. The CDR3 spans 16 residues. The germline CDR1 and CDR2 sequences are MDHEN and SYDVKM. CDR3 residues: CASSSSGTGGYNEQFF. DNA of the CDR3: TGTGCCAGCAGTTCCTCCGGGACAGGGGGTTACAATGAGCAGTTCTTC.

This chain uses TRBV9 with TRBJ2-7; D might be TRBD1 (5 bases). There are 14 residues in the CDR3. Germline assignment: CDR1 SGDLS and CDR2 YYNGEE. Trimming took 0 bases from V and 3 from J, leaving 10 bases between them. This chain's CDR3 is CASSVALRDYEQYF. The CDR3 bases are TGTGCCAGCAGCGTAGCTCTCAGGGACTACGAGCAGTACTTC.

DNA for the CDR3: TGTGCCAGCAGCTTAACAGGGAGACATGAGTCACCCCTCCACTTT. Its translation is CASSLTGRHESPLHF. The chain employs TRBV7-3 and TRBJ1-6; D not certain. The CDR3 has 15 amino acids. Trimming stripped 0 bases from V and 10 bases from J, with 13 bases between. CDR1 SGHTA and CDR2 FQGTGA come from the germline V gene.

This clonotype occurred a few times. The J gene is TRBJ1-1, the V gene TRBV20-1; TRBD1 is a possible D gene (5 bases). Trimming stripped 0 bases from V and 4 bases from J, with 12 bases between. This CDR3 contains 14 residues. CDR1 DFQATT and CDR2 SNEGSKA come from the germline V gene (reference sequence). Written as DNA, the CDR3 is TGCAGTGCTAGAGATGGGGGAATGGGCACTGAAGCTTTCTTT. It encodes CSARDGGMGTEAFF.

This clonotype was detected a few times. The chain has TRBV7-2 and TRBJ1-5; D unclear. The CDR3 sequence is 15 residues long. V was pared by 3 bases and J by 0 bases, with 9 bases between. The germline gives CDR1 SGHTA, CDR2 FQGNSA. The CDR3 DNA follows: TGTGCCAGCAGCTTGGGCAGGCATAGCAATCAGCCCCAGCATTTT. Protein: CASSLGRHSNQPQHF.

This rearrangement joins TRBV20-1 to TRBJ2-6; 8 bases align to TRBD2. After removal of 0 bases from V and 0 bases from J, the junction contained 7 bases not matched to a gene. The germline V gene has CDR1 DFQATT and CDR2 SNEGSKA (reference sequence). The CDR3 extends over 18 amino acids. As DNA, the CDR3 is TGCAGTGCTAGAGATGGAACTAGCGGTAGCTCTGGGGCCAACGTCCTGACTTTC. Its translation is CSARDGTSGSSGANVLTF.

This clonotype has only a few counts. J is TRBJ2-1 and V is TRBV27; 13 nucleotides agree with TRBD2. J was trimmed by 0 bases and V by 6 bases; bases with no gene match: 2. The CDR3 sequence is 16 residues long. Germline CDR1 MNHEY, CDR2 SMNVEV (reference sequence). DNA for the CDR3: TGTGCCAGCAGGGGACTAGCGGGACTCTCCTACAATGAGCAGTTCTTC. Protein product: CASRGLAGLSYNEQFF.

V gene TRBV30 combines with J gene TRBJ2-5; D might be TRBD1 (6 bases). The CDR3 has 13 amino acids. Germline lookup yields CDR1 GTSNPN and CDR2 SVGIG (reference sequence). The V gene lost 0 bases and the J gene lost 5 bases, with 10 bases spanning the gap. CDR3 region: CAWSVARGETQYF. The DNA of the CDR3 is TGTGCCTGGAGTGTAGCGAGGGGGGAGACCCAGTACTTC.

CDR3 in DNA: TGTGCCAGCACACAGGGGGCGGATCAGCCCCAGCATTTT. It is translated as CASTQGADQPQHF. V gene TRBV28 combines with J gene TRBJ1-5; TRBD1 aligns across 9 bases. There are 13 residues in the CDR3. Trimming removed 7 bases from V and 5 bases from J; junction bases left unmatched: 3. CDR1 is MDHEN, CDR2 SYDVKM, per germline.

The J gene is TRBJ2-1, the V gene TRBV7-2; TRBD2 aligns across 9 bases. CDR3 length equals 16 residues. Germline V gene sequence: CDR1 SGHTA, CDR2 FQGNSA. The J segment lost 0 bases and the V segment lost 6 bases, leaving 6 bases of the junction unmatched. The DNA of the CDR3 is TGTGCCAGCAGAGCGACTAGCGGCAGCTCCTACAATGAGCAGTTCTTC. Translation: CASRATSGSSYNEQFF.

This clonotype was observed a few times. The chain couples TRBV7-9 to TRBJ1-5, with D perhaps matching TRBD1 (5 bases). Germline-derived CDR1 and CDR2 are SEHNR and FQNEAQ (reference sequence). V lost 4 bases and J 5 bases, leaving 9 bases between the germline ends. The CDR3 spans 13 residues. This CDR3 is CASSYDRDQPQHF. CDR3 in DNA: TGTGCCAGCAGCTATGACAGAGATCAGCCCCAGCATTTT.

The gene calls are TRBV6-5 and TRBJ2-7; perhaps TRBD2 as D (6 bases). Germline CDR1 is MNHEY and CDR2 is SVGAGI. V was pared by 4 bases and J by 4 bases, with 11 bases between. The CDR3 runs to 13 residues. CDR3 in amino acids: CASSSPGVYEQYF. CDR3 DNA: TGTGCCAGCAGTTCCCCGGGGGTATACGAGCAGTACTTC.

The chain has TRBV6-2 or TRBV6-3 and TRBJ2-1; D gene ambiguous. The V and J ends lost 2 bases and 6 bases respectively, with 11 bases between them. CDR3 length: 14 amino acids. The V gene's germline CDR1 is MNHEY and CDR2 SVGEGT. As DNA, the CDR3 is TGTGCCAGCAGTTACCAAGGTAGTCGCAATGAGCAGTTCTTC. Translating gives CASSYQGSRNEQFF.

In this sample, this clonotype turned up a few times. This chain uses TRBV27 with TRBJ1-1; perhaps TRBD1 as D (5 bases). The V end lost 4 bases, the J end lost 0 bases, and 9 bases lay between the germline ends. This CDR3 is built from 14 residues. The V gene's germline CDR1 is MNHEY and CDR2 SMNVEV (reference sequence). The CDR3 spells CASSSGLLNTEAFF. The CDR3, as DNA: TGTGCCAGCAGTTCGGGACTTTTGAACACTGAAGCTTTCTTT.

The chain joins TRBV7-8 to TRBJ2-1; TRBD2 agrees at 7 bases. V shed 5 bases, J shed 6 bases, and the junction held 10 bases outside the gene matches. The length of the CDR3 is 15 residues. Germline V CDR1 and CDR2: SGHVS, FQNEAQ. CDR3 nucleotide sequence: TGTGCCAGCAGCAGCCTCGCGGGAGCTACCAATGAGCAGTTCTTC. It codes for CASSSLAGATNEQFF.

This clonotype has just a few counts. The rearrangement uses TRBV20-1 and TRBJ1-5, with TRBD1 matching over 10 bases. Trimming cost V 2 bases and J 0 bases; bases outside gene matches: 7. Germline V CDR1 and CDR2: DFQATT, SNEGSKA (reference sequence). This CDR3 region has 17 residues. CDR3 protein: CSARSRDRGYSNQPQHF. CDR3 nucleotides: TGCAGTGCTAGATCCCGGGACAGGGGATATAGCAATCAGCCCCAGCATTTT.

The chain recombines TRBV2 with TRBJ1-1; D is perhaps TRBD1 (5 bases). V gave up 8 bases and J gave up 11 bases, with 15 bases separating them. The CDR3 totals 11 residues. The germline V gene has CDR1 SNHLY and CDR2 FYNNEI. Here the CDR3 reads CASPGQGKAFF. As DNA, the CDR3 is TGTGCCAGCCCGGGCCAGGGTAAGGCTTTCTTT.

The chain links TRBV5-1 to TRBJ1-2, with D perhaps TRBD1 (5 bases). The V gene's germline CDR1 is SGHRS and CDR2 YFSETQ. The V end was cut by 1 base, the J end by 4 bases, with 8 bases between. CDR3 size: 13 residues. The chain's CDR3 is CASSLRQGYGYTF. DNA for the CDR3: TGCGCCAGCAGCTTGAGGCAGGGCTATGGCTACACCTTC.

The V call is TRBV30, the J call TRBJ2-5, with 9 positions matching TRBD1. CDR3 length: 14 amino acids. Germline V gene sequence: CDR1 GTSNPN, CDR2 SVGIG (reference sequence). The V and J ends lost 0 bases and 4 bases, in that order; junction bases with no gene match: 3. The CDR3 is CAWSVGTGRETQYF. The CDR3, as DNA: TGTGCCTGGAGTGTCGGGACAGGGAGAGAGACCCAGTACTTC.

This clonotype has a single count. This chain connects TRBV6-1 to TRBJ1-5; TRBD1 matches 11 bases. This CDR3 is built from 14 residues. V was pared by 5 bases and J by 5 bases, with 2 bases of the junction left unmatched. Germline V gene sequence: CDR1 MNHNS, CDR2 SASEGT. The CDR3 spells CASSTDRGHQPQHF. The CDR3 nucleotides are TGTGCCAGCAGTACGGACAGGGGGCATCAGCCCCAGCATTTT.

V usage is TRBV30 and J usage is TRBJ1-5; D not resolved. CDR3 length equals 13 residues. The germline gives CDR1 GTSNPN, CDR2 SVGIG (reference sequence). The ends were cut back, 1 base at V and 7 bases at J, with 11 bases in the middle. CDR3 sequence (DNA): TGTGCCTGGAGTGGTCATGGGGAGCAGCCCCAGCATTTT. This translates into CAWSGHGEQPQHF.

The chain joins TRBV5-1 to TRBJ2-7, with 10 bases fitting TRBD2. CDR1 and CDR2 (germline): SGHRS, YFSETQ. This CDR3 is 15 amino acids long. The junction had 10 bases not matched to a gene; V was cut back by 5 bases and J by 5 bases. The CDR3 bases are TGCGCCAGCAGTCGACTTCTAGCGGGAGACAACGAGCAGTACTTC. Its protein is CASSRLLAGDNEQYF.

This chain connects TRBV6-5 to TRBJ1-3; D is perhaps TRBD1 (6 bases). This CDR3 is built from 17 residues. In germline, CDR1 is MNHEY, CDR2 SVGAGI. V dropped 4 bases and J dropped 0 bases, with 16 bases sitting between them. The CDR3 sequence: CASSSHLQGSSGNTIYF. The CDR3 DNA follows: TGTGCCAGCAGTTCGCACTTACAGGGTAGCTCTGGAAACACCATATATTTT.

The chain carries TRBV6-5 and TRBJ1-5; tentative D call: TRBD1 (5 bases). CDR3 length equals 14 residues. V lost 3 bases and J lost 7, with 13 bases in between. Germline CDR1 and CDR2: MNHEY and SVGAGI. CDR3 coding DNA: TGTGCCAGCAGTTATGGGGGTGAGTACCAGCCCCAGCATTTT. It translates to CASSYGGEYQPQHF.

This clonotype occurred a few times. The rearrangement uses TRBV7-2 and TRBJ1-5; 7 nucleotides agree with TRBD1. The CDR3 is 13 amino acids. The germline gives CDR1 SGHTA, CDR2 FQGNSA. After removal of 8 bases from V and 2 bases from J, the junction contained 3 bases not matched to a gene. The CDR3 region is CASADRGNQPQHF. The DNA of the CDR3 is TGTGCCAGCGCCGACAGGGGCAATCAGCCCCAGCATTTT.

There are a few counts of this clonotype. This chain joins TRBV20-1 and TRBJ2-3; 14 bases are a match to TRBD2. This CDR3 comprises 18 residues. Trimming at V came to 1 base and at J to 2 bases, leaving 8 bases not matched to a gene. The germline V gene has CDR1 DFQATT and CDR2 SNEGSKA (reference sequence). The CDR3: CSARGGGLAGDVTDTQYF. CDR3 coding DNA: TGCAGTGCTAGAGGAGGGGGACTAGCGGGAGACGTCACAGATACGCAGTATTTT.

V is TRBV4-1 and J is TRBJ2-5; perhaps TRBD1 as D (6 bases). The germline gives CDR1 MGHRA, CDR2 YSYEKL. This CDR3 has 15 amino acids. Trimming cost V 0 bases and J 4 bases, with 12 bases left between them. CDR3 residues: CASSQDGQNTETQYF. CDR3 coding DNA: TGCGCCAGCAGCCAAGATGGACAGAACACAGAGACCCAGTACTTC.